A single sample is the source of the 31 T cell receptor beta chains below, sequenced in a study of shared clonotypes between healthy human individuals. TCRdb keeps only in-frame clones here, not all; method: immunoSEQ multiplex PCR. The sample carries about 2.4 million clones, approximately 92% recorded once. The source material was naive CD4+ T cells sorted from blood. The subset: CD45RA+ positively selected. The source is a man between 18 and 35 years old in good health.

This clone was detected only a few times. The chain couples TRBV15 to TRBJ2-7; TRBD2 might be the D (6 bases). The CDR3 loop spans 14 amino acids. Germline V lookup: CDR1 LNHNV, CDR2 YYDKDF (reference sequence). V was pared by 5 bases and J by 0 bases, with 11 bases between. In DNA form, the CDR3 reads TGTGCCACCAGCGCCCTGGGGGGCTCCTACGAGCAGTACTTC. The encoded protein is CATSALGGSYEQYF. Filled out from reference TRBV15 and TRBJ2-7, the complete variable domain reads DAMVIQNPRYQVTQFGKPVTLSCSQTLNHNVMYWYQQKSSQAPKLLFHYYDKDFNNEADTPDNFQSRRPNTSFCFLDIRSPGLGDTAMYLCATSALGGSYEQYFGPGTRLTVT.

The CDR3 protein is CASSPPLKSYNEQFF. In DNA form, the CDR3 reads TGTGCCAGCTCACCACCTCTGAAGTCCTACAATGAGCAGTTCTTC. The V gene is TRBV18, the J gene TRBJ2-1; no definite D call. The V and J ends lost 0 bases and 1 base respectively, with 7 bases between them. This CDR3 is 15 amino acids long. Germline-derived CDR1 and CDR2 are KGHSH and LQKENI.

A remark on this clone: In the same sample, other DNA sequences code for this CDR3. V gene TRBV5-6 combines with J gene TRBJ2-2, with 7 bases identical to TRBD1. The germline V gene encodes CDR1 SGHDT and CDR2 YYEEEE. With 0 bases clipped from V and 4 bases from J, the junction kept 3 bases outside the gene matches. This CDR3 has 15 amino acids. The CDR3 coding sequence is TGTGCCAGCAGCTTGGTGGCAGGGGGCACCGGGGAGCTGTTTTTT. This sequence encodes CASSLVAGGTGELFF.

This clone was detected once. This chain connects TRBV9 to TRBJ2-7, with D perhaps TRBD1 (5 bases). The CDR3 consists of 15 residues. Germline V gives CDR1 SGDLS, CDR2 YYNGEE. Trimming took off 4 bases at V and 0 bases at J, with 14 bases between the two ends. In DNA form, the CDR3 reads TGTGCCAGCAGCCCCCATACAGACAGCTCCTACGAGCAGTACTTC. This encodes CASSPHTDSSYEQYF.

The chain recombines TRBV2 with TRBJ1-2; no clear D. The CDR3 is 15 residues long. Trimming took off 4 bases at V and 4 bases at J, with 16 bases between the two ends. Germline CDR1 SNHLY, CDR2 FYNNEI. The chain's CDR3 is CASSGDQIPAYGYTF. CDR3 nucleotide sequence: TGTGCCAGCAGTGGCGACCAGATCCCGGCCTATGGCTACACCTTC. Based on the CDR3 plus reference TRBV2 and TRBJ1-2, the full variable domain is EPEVTQTPSHQVTQMGQEVILRCVPISNHLYFYWYRQILGQKVEFLVSFYNNEISEKSEIFDDQFSVERPDGSNFTLKIRSTKLEDSAMYFCASSGDQIPAYGYTFGSGTRLTVV.

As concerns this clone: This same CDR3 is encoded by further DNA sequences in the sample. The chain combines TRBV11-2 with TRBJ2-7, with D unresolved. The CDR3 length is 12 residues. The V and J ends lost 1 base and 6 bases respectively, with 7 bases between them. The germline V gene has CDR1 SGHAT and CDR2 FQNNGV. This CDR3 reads CASSLGLGEQYF. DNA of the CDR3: TGTGCCAGCAGCTTAGGCCTCGGCGAGCAGTACTTC.

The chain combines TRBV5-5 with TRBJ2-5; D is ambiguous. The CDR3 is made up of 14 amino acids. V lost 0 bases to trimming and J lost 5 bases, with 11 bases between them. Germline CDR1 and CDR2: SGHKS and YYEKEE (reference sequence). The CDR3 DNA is TGTGCCAGCAGCTTGGACTTTTTAAGGGAGACCCAGTACTTC. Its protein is CASSLDFLRETQYF. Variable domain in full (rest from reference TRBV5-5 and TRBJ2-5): DAGVTQSPTHLIKTRGQQVTLRCSPISGHKSVSWYQQVLGQGPQFIFQYYEKEERGRGNFPDRFSARQFPNYSSELNVNALLLGDSALYLCASSLDFLRETQYFGPGTRLLVL.

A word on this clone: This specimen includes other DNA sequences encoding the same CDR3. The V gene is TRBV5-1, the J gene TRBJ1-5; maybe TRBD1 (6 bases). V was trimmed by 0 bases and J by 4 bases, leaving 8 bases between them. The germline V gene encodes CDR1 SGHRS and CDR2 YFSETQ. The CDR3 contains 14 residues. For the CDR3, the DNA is TGCGCCAGCAGCTTGGCAGGGGCGAATCAGCCCCAGCATTTT. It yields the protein CASSLAGANQPQHF. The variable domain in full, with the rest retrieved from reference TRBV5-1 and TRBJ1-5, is KAGVTQTPRYLIKTRGQQVTLSCSPISGHRSVSWYQQTPGQGLQFLFEYFSETQRNKGNFPGRFSGRQFSNSRSEMNVSTLELGDSALYLCASSLAGANQPQHFGDGTRLSIL.

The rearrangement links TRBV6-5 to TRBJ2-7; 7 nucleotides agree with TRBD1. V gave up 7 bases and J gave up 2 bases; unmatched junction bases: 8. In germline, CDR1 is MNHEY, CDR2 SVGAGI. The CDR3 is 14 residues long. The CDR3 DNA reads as TGTGCCAGCACCGACCGGGACAGTACCTACGAGCAGTACTTC. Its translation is CASTDRDSTYEQYF.

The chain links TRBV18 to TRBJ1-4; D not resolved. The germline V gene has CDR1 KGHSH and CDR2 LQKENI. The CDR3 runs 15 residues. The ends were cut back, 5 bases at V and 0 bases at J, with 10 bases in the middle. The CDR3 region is CASSSLGATNEKLFF. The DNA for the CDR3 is TGTGCCAGCTCATCTCTCGGTGCAACTAATGAAAAACTGTTTTTT.

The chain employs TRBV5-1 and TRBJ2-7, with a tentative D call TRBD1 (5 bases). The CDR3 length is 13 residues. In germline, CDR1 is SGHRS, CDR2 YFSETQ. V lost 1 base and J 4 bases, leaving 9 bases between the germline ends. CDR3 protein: CASSLPDRYEQYF. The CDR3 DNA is TGCGCCAGCAGCTTGCCCGACAGATACGAGCAGTACTTC.

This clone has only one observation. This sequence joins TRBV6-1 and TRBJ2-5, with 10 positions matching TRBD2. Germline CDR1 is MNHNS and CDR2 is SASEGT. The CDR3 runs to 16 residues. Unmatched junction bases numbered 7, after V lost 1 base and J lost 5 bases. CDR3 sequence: CASSEGSSGGAETQYF. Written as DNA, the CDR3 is TGTGCCAGCAGTGAAGGGTCCAGCGGGGGGGCGGAGACCCAGTACTTC.

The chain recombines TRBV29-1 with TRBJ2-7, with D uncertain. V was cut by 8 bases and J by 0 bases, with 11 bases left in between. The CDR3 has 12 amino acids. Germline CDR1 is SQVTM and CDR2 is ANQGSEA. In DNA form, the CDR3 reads TGCAGCCGACCGTTGCCCTCCTACGAGCAGTACTTC. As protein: CSRPLPSYEQYF.

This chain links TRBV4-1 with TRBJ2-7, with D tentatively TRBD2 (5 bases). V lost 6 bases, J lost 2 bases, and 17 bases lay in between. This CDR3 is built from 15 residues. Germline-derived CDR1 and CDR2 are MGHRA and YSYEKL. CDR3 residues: CASSPEQSGPYEQYF. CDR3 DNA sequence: TGCGCCAGCAGTCCAGAACAAAGCGGACCCTACGAGCAGTACTTC.

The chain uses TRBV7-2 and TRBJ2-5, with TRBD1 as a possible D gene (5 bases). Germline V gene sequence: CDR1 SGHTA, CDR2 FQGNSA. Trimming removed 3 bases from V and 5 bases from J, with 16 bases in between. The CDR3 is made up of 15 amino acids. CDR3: CASSLRQRSQETQYF. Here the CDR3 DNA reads TGTGCCAGCAGCTTGAGACAGCGCTCGCAGGAGACCCAGTACTTC.

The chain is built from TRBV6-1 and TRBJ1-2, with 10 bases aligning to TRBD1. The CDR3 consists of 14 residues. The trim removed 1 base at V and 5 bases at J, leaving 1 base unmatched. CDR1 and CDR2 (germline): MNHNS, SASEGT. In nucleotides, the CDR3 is TGTGCCAGCAGTGAAGGGACAGGGGGATATGGCTACACCTTC. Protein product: CASSEGTGGYGYTF.

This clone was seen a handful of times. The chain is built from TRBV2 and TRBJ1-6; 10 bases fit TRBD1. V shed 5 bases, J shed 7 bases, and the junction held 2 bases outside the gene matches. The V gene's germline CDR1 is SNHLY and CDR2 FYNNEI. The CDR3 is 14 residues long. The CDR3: CASSKTGGNSPLHF. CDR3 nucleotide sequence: TGTGCCAGCAGTAAGACAGGGGGCAATTCACCCCTCCACTTT.

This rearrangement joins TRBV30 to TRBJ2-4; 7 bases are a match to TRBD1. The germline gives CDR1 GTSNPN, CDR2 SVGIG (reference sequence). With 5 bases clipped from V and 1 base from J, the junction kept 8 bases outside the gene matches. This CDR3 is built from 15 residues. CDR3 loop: CAWSGDSRAKNIQYF. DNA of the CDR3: TGTGCCTGGTCTGGGGACAGTCGGGCCAAAAACATTCAGTACTTC.

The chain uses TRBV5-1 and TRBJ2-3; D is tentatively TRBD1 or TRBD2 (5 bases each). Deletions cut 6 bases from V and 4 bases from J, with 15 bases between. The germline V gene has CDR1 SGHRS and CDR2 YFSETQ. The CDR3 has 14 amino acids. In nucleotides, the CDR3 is TGCGCCAGCACCCTTGGTGGGGACGCAGATACGCAGTATTTT. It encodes CASTLGGDADTQYF.

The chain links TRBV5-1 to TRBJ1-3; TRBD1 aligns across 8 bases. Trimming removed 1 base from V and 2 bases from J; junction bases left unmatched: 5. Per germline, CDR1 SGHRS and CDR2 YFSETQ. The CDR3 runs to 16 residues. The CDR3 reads CASSLPLQGAGNTIYF. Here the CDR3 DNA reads TGCGCCAGCAGCTTGCCGCTACAGGGGGCTGGAAACACCATATATTTT.

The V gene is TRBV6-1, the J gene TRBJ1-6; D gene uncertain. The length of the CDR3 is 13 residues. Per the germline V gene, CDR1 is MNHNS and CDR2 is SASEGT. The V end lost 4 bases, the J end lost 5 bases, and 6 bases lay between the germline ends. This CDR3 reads CASSVQNNSPLHF. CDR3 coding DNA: TGTGCCAGCAGTGTCCAGAATAATTCACCCCTCCACTTT.

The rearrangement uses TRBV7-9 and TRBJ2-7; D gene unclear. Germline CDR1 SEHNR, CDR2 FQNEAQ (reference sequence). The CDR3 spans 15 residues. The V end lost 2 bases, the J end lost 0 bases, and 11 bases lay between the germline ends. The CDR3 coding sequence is TGTGCCAGCAGCTTAAGATGGGCAGACTCCTACGAGCAGTACTTC. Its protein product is CASSLRWADSYEQYF.

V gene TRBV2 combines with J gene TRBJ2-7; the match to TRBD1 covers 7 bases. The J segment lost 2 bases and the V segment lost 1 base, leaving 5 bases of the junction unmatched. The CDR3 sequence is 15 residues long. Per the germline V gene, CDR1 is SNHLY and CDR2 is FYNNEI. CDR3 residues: CASSEGTGATYEQYF. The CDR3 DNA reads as TGTGCCAGCAGTGAAGGTACAGGGGCCACCTACGAGCAGTACTTC.

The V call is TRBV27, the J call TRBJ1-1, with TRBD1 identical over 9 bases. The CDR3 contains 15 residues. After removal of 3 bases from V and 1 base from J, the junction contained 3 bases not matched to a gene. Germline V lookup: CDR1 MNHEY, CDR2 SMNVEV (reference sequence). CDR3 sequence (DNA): TGTGCCAGCAGTTTCGAGGGACAGGGGAACACTGAAGCTTTCTTT. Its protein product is CASSFEGQGNTEAFF.

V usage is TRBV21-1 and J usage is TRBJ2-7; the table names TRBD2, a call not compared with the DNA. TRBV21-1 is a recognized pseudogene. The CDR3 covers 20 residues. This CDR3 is CASSKGLPPGFGGVFGEQYF. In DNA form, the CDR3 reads TGTGCCAGCAGCAAAGGTTTACCCCCCGGATTCGGAGGGGTTTTTGGTGAGCAGTACTTC.

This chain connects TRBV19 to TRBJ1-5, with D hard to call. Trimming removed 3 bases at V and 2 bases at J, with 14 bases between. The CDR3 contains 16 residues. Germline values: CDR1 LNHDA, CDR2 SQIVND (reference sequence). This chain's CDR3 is CASSIAKNGGNQPQHF. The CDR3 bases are TGTGCCAGTAGTATTGCTAAAAATGGGGGCAATCAGCCCCAGCATTTT.

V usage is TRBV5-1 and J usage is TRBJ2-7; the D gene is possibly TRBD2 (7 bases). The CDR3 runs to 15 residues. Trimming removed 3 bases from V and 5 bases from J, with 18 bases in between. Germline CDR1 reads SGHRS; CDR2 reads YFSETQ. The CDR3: CASSSYGGLRDEQYF. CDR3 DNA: TGCGCCAGCAGCTCCTACGGGGGGCTAAGAGACGAGCAGTACTTC.

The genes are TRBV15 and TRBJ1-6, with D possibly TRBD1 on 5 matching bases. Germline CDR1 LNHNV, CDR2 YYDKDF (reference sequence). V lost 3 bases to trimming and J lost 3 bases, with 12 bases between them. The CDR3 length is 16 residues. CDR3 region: CATSRGEGFYNSPLHF. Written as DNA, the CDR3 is TGTGCCACCAGCAGGGGGGAGGGGTTCTATAATTCACCCCTCCACTTT.

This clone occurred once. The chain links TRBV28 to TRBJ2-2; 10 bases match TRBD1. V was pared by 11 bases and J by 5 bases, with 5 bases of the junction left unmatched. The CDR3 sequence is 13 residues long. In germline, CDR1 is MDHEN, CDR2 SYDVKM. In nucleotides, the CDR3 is TGTGCCGCCCGGACAGGGGGGACCGGGGAGCTGTTTTTT. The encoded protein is CAARTGGTGELFF.

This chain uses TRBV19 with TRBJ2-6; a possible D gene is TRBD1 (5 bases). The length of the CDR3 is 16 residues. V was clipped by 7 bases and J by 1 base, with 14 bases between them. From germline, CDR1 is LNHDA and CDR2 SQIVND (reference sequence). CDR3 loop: CASTLQVLSGANVLTF. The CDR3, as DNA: TGTGCCAGTACCCTACAGGTTTTGTCTGGGGCCAACGTCCTGACTTTC.

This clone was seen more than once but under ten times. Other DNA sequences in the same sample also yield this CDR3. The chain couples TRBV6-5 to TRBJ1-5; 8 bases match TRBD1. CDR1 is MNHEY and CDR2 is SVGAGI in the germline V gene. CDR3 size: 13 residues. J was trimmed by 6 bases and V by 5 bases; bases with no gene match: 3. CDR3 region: CASSKDRAQPQHF. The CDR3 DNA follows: TGTGCCAGCAGTAAGGACAGGGCTCAGCCCCAGCATTTT.